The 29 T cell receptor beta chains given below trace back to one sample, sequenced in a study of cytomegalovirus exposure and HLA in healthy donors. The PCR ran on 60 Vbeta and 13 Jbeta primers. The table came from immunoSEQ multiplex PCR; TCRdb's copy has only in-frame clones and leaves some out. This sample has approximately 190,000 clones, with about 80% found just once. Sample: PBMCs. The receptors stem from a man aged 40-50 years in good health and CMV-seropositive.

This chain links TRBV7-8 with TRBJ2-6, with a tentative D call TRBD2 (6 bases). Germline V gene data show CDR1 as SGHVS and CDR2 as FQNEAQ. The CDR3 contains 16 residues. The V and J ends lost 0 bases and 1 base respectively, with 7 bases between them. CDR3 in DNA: TGTGCCAGCAGCTTAGCGGGGGGATCTGGGGCCAACGTCCTGACTTTC. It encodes CASSLAGGSGANVLTF.

CDR3 DNA: TGTGCCAGCAGCGTGGGAGGACTAGCGGGGGGTAATTTATCCTACGAGCAGTACTTC. Protein: CASSVGGLAGGNLSYEQYF. The chain couples TRBV9 to TRBJ2-7, with 14 bases aligning to TRBD2. J gave up 1 base and V 2 bases, and 11 bases lay outside the gene matches. The CDR3 loop spans 19 amino acids. The germline CDR1 and CDR2 sequences are SGDLS and YYNGEE.

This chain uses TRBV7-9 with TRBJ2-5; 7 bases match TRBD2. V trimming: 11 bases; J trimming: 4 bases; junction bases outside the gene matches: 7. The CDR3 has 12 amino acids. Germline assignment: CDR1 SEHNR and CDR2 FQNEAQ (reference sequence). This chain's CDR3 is CAGGGMGETQYF. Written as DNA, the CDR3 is TGTGCCGGGGGGGGTATGGGAGAGACCCAGTACTTC.

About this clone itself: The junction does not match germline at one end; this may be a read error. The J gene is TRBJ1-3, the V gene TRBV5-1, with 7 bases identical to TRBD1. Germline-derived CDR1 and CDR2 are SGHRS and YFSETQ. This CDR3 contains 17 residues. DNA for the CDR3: TGCGCCGGCAGCTCGGAGCCTACAGGGGTGTCTGGAAACACCATATATTTT. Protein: CAGSSEPTGVSGNTIYF.

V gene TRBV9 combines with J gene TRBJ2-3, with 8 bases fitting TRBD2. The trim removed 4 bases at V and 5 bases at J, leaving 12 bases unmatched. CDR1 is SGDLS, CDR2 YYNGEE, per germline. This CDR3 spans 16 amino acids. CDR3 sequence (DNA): TGTGCCAGCAGCCGCGGGGACGGGGGGGCCATAGATACGCAGTATTTT. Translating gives CASSRGDGGAIDTQYF.

The CDR3 loop is CASSTRLAGGPDAQFF. The CDR3 DNA is TGTGCCAGCAGCACAAGACTAGCGGGAGGGCCTGACGCGCAGTTCTTC. V gene TRBV11-2 combines with J gene TRBJ2-1, with TRBD2 matching 14 bases. The CDR3 is made up of 16 amino acids. Per the germline V gene, CDR1 is SGHAT and CDR2 is FQNNGV. With 5 bases clipped from V and 12 bases from J, the junction kept 12 bases outside the gene matches.

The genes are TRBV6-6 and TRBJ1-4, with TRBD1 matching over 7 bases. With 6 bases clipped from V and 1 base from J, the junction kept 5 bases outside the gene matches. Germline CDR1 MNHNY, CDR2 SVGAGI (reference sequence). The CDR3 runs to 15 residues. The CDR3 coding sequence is TGTGCCAGCAGCCATCACAGGGGAACTAATGAAAAACTGTTTTTT. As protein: CASSHHRGTNEKLFF.

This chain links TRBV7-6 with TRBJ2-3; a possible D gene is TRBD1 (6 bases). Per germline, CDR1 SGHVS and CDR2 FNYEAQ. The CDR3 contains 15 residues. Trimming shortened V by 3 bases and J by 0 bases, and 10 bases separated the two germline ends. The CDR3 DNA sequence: TGTGCCAGCAGCTTTACAGGGTCTAGCACAGATACGCAGTATTTT. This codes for CASSFTGSSTDTQYF.

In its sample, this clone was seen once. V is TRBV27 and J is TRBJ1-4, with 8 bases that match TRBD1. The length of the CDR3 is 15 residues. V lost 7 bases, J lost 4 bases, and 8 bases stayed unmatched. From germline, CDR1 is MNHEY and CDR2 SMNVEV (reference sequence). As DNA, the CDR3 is TGTGCCAGCACCCCCGGGACAGGTTATAATGAAAAACTGTTTTTT. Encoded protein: CASTPGTGYNEKLFF.

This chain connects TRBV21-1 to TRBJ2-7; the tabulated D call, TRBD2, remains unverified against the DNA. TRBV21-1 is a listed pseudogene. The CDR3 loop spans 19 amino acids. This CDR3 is CASSTRLAGPFTTTYEQYF. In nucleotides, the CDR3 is TGTGCCAGCAGCACCAGGCTAGCGGGACCCTTTACAACAACCTACGAGCAGTACTTC.

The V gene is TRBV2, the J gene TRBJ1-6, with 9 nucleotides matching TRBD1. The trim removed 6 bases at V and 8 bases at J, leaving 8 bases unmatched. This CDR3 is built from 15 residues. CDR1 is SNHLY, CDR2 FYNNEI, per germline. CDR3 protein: CASRAGTGIYSPLHF. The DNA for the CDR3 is TGTGCCAGCAGAGCCGGGACAGGGATTTATTCACCCCTCCACTTT. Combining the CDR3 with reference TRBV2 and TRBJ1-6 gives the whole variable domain EPEVTQTPSHQVTQMGQEVILRCVPISNHLYFYWYRQILGQKVEFLVSFYNNEISEKSEIFDDQFSVERPDGSNFTLKIRSTKLEDSAMYFCASRAGTGIYSPLHFGNGTRLTVT.

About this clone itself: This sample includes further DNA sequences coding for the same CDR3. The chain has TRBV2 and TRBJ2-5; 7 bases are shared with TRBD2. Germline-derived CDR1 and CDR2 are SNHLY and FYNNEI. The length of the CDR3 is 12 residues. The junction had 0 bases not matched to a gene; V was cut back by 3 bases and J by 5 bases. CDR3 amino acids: CASSEGGETQYF. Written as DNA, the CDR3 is TGTGCCAGCAGTGAGGGGGGGGAGACCCAGTACTTC.

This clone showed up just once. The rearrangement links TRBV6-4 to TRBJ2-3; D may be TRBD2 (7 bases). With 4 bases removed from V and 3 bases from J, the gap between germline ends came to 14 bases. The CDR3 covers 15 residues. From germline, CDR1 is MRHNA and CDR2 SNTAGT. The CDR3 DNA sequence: TGTGCCAGCAGTGCGACGGGGGGCGGGACAGATACGCAGTATTTT. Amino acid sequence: CASSATGGGTDTQYF.

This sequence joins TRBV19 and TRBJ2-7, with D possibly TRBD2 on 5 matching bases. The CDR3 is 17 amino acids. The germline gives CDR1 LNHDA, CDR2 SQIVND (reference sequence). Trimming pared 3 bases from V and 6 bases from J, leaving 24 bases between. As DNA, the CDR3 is TGTGCCAGTAGTATCTCTGGAACCAGGACTTTAAACGGCGAGCAGTACTTC. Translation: CASSISGTRTLNGEQYF.

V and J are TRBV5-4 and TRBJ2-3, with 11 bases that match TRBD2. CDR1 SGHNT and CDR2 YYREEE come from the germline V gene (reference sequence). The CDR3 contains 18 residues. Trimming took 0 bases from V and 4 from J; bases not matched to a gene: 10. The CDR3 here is CASSLGSGGAGLADTQYF. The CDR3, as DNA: TGTGCCAGCAGCTTGGGTAGCGGGGGGGCCGGGTTGGCAGATACGCAGTATTTT.

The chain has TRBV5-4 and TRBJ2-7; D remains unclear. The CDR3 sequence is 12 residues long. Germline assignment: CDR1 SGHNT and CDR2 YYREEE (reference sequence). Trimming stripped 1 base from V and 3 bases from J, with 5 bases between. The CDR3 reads CASSLRGYEQYF. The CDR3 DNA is TGTGCCAGCAGCTTGCGCGGCTACGAGCAGTACTTC. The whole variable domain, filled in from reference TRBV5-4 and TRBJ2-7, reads ETGVTQSPTHLIKTRGQQVTLRCSSQSGHNTVSWYQQALGQGPQFIFQYYREEENGRGNFPPRFSGLQFPNYSSELNVNALELDDSALYLCASSLRGYEQYFGPGTRLTVT.

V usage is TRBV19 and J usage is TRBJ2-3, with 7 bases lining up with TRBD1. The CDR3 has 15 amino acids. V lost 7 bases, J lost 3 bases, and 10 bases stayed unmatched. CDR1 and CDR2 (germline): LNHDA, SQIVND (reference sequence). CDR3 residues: CASTREQGWTDTQYF. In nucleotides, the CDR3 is TGTGCCAGTACCCGGGAACAGGGGTGGACAGATACGCAGTATTTT.

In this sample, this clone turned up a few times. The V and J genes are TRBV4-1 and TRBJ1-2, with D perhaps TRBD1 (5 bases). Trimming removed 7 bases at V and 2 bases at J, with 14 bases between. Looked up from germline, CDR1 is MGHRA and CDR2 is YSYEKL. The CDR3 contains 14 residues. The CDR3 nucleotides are TGCGCCAGCAAGGTCAGGGCGGCCAACTATGGCTACACCTTC. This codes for CASKVRAANYGYTF.

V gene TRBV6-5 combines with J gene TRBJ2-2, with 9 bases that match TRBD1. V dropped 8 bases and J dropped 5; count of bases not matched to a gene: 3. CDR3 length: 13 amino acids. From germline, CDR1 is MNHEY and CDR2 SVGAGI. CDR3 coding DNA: TGTGCCAGCCGGGACAGGGCAACCGGGGAGCTGTTTTTT. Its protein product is CASRDRATGELFF.

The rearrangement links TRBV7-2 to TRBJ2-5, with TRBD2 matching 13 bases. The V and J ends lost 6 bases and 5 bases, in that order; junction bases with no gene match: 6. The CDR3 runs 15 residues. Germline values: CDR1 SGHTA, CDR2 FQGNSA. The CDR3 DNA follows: TGTGCCAGCAGACTAGCGGGGGGGGAGCTGGAGACCCAGTACTTC. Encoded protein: CASRLAGGELETQYF.

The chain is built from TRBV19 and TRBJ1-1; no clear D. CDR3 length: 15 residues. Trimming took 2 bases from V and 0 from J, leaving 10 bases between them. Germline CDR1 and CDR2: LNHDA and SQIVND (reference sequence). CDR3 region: CASSISGSVNTEAFF. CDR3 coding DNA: TGTGCCAGTAGTATATCGGGGTCAGTGAACACTGAAGCTTTCTTT.

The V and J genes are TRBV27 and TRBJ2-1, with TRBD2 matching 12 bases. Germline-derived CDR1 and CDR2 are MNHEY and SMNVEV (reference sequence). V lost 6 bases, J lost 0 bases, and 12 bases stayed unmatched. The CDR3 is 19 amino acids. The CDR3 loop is CASSRISGLAGLSYNEQFF. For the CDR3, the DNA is TGTGCCAGCAGCCGGATATCCGGACTAGCGGGACTCTCCTACAATGAGCAGTTCTTC.

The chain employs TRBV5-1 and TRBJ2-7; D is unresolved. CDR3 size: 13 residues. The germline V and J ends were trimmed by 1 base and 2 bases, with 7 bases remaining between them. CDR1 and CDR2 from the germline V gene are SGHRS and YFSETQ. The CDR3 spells CASSLTKTYEQYF. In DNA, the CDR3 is TGCGCCAGCAGCTTGACAAAAACCTACGAGCAGTACTTC.

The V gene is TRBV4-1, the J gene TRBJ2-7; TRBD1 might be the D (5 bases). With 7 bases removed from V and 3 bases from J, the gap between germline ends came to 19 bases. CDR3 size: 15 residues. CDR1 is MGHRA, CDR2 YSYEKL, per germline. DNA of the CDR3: TGCGCCAGCACCCCCAGTCCACAGGCGGTCTACGAGCAGTACTTC. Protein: CASTPSPQAVYEQYF.

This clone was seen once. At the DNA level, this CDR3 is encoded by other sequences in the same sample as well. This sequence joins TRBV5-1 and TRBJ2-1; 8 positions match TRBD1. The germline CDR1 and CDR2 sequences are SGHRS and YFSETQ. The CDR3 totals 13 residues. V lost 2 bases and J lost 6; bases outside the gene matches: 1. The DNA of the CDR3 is TGCGCCAGCAGCTTAGGACAGGGCAATGAGCAGTTCTTC. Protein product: CASSLGQGNEQFF.

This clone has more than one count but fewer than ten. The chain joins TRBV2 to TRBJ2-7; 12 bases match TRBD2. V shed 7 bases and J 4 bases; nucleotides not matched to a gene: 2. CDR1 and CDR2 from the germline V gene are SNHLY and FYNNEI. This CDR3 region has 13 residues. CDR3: CASKGLAGYEQYF. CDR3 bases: TGTGCCAGCAAGGGACTAGCGGGTTACGAGCAGTACTTC.

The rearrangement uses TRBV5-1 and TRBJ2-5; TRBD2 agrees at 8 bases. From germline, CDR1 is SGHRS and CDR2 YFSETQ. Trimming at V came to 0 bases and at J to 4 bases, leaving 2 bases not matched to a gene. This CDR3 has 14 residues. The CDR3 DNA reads TGCGCCAGCAGCTTGGCCGGGGGGGGAGAGACCCAGTACTTC. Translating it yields CASSLAGGGETQYF.

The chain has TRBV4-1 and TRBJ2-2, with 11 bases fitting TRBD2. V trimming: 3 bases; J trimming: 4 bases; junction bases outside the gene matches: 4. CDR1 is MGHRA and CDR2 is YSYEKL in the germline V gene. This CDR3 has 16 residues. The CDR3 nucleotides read TGCGCCAGCAGCCAGGGGCTAGCGGGAGGCACCGGGGAGCTGTTTTTT. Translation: CASSQGLAGGTGELFF.

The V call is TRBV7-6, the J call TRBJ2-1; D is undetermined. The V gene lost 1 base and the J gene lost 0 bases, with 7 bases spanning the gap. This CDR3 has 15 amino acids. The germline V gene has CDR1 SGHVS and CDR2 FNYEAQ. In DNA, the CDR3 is TGTGCCAGCAGCTTAGGGTGGAGCTCCTACAATGAGCAGTTCTTC. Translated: CASSLGWSSYNEQFF.